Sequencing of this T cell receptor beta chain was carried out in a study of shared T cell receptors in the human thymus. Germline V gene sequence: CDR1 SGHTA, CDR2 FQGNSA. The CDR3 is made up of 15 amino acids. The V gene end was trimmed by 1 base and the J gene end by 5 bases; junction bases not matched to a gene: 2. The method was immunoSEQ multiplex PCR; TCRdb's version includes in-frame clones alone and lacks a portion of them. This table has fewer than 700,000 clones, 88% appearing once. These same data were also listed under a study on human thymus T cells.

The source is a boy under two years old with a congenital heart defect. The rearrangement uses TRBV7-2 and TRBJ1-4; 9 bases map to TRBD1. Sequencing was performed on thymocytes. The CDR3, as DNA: TGTGCCAGCAGCTTAGAGGGGACAGGGAATGAAAAACTGTTTTTT. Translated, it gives CASSLEGTGNEKLFF.